This TCR beta chain was documented in a study of tumor and adjacent non-tumor tissue in lung cancer. About the research overall: Each sample yielded 4 million to 5 million productive TCRbeta reads on average. Points from the study as a whole: Higher tumor TCR diversity was associated with shorter survival.

Concerning this clonotype itself: Its cognate antigen is unknown.

RNA was extracted from bulk tissue without any cell sorting. A modified ARM-PCR protocol with three rounds of nested PCR amplified TCRbeta. TCRdb re-called the multiplex PCR reads with MiXCR, one entry per CDR3 protein. The table shows under 150,000 distinct CDR3 sequences, with roughly 66% occurring only once. The length of the CDR3 is 16 residues. V lost 6 bases to trimming and J lost 1 base, with 18 bases between them. Germline V gives CDR1 MNHNY, CDR2 SVGAGI (reference sequence). Source material: lung tumor tissue. This clonotype was obtained from a man aged 55 to 70 with small cell lung cancer. The V call is TRBV6-6, the J call TRBJ2-5; D remains unclear. CDR3 coding DNA: TGTGCCAGCAGCCCCGCGCGGTCCTGGGGCCAAGAGACCCAGTACTTC. Protein: CASSPARSWGQETQYF.